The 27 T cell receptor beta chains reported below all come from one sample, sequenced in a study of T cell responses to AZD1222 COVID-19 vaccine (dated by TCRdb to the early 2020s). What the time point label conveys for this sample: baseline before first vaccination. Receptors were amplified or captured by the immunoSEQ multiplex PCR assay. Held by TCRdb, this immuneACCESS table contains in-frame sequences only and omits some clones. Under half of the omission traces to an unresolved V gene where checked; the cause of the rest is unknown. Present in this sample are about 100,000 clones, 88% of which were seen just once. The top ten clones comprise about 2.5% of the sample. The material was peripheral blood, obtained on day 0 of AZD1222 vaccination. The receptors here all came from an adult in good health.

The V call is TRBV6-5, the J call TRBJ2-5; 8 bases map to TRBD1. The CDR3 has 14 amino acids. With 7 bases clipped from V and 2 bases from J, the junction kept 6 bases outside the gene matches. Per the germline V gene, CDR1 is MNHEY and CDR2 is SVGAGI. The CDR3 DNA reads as TGTGCCAGCACCTCAGGGGGCGGGCAAGAGACCCAGTACTTC. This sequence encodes CASTSGGGQETQYF.

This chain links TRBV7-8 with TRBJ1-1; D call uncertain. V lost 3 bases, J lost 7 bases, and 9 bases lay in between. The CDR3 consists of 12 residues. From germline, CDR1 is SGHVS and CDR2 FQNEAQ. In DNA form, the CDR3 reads TGTGCCAGCAGCTTGAACAGCCTTGAAGCTTTCTTT. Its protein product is CASSLNSLEAFF.

The CDR3 region is CASSFPGAGGYTF. CDR3 coding DNA: TGTGCCAGCAGCTTTCCGGGGGCTGGAGGCTACACCTTC. The chain has TRBV5-5 and TRBJ1-2; D might be TRBD1 (6 bases). CDR1 is SGHKS, CDR2 YYEKEE, per germline (reference sequence). This CDR3 is 13 amino acids long. Trimming pared 2 bases from V and 8 bases from J, leaving 13 bases between.

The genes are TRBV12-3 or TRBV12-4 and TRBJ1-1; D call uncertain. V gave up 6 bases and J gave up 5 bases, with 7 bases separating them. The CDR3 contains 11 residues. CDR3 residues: CASRASTEAFF. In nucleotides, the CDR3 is TGTGCCAGCAGAGCAAGTACTGAAGCTTTCTTT.

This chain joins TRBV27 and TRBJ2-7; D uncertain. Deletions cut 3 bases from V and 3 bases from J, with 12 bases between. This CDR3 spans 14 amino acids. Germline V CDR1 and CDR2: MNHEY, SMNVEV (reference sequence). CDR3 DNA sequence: TGTGCCAGCAGTTTGAAAGGGAAGGGCTACGAGCAGTACTTC. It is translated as CASSLKGKGYEQYF.

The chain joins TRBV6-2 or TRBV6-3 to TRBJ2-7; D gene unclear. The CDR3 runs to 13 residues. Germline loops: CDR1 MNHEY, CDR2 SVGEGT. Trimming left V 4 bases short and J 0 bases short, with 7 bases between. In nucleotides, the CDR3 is TGTGCCAGCAGTTCTCGGACCTCCTACGAGCAGTACTTC. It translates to CASSSRTSYEQYF.

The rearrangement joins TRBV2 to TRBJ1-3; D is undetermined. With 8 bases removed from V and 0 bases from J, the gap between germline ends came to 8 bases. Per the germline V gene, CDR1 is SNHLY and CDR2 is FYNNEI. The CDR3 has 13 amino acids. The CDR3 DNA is TGTGCCAGCGGGGATCACTCTGGAAACACCATATATTTT. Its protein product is CASGDHSGNTIYF.

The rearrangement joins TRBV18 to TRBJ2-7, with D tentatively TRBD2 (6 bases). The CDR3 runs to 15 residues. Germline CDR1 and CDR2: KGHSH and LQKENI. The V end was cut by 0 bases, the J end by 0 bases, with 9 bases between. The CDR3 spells CASSPPRGASYEQYF. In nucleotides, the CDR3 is TGTGCCAGCTCACCACCCCGCGGGGCCTCCTACGAGCAGTACTTC.

CDR3 residues: CASSQGTGTGGFRQETQYF. As DNA, the CDR3 is TGTGCCAGCAGCCAGGGGACCGGGACAGGGGGCTTCCGTCAAGAGACCCAGTACTTC. The V call is TRBV3-1 (or the pseudogene TRBV3-2), the J call TRBJ2-5; TRBD1 matches at 12 bases. CDR1 LGHDT and CDR2 YNNKEL come from the germline V gene (reference sequence). CDR3 length: 19 amino acids. Trimming took 3 bases from V and 2 from J; bases not matched to a gene: 13.

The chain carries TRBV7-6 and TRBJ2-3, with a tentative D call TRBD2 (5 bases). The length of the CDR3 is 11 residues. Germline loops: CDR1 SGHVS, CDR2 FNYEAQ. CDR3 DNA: TGTGCTCTGACTAACACAGATACGCAGTATTTT. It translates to CALTNTDTQYF.

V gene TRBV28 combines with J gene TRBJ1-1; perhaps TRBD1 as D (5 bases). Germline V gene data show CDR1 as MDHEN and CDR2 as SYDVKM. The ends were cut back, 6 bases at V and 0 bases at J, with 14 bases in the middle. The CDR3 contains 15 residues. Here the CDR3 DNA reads TGTGCCAGCAGAAAACTTGACAGAATGAACACTGAAGCTTTCTTT. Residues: CASRKLDRMNTEAFF.

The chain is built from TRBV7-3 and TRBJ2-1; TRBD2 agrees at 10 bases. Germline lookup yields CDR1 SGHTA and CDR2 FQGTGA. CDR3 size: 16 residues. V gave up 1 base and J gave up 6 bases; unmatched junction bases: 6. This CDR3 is CASSLRAGGPLNEQFF. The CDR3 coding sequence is TGTGCCAGCAGCTTAAGAGCGGGAGGGCCTCTCAATGAGCAGTTCTTC.

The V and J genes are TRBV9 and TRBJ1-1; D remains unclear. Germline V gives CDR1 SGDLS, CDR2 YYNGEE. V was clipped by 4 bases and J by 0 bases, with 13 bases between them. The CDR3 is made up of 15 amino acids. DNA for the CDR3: TGTGCCAGCAGCTCCAGTGGAGCTATGAACACTGAAGCTTTCTTT. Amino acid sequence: CASSSSGAMNTEAFF.

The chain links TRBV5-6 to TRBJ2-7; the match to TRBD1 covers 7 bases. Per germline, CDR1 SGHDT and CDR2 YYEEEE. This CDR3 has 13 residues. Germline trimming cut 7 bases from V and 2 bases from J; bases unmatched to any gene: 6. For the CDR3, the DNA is TGTGCCAGCCGCCTAGGGACAGCCTACGAGCAGTACTTC. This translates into CASRLGTAYEQYF.

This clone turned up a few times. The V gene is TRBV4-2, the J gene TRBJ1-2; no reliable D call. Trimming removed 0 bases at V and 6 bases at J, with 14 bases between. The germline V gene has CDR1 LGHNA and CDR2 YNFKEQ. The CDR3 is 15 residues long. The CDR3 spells CASSQDGSGFDGYTF. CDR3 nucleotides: TGTGCCAGCAGCCAAGATGGGTCGGGGTTCGATGGCTACACCTTC.

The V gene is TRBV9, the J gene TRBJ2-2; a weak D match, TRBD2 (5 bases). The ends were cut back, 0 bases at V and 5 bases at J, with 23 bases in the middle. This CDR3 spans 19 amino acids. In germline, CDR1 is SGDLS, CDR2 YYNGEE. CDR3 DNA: TGTGCCAGCAGCGTAGGGCAGGAGGAGCCATCCTTTGCAACCGGGGAGCTGTTTTTT. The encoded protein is CASSVGQEEPSFATGELFF.

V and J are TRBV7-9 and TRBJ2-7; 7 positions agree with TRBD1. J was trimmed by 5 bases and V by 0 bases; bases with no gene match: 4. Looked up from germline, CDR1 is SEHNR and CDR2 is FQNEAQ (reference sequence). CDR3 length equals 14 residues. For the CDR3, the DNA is TGTGCCAGCAGCTTAGCTAGGGGGCGCGACGAGCAGTACTTC. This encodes CASSLARGRDEQYF.

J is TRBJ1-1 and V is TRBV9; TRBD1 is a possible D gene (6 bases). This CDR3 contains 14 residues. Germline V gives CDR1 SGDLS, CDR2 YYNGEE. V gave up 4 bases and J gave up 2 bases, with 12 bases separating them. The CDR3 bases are TGTGCCAGCAGCCCACAGGGCGACAACACTGAAGCTTTCTTT. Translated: CASSPQGDNTEAFF.

The CDR3 DNA reads as TGTGCCAGCAGCCAAAAGGGGAACACTGAAGCTTTCTTT. Its translation: CASSQKGNTEAFF. The chain combines TRBV14 with TRBJ1-1; D not certain. The CDR3 runs to 13 residues. Germline assignment: CDR1 SGHDN and CDR2 FVKESK. With 2 bases removed from V and 1 base from J, the gap between germline ends came to 5 bases. The variable domain in full, with the rest retrieved from reference TRBV14 and TRBJ1-1, is EAGVTQFPSHSVIEKGQTVTLRCDPISGHDNLYWYRRVMGKEIKFLLHFVKESKQDESGMPNNRFLAERTGGTYSTLKVQPAELEDSGVYFCASSQKGNTEAFFGQGTRLTVV.

CDR3 protein: CASSYSRGAGANVLTF. CDR3 bases: TGCGCCAGCAGCTACTCCCGGGGGGCTGGGGCCAACGTCCTGACTTTC. V and J are TRBV4-3 and TRBJ2-6, with 7 bases matching TRBD2. The germline CDR1 and CDR2 sequences are LGHNA and YSLEER. Trimming took 5 bases from V and 2 from J; bases not matched to a gene: 6. CDR3 size: 16 residues.

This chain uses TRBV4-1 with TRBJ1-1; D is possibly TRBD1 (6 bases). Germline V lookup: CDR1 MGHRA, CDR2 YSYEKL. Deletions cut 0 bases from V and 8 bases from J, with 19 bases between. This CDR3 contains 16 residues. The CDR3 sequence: CASSQEKKRGSAEAFF. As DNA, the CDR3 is TGCGCCAGCAGCCAAGAAAAGAAAAGGGGGTCGGCAGAAGCTTTCTTT.

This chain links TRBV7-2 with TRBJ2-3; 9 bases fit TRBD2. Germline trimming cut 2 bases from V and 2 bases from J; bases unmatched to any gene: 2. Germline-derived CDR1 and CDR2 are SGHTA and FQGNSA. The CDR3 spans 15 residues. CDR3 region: CASSLSGRNTDTQYF. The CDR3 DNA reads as TGTGCCAGCAGCTTAAGCGGGAGGAACACAGATACGCAGTATTTT.

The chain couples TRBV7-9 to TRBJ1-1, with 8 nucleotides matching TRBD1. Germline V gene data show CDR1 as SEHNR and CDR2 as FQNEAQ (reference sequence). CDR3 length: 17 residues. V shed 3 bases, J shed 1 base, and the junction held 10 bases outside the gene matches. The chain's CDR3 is CASSFKTRGQANTEAFF. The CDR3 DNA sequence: TGTGCCAGCAGCTTTAAGACCAGGGGGCAGGCGAACACTGAAGCTTTCTTT.

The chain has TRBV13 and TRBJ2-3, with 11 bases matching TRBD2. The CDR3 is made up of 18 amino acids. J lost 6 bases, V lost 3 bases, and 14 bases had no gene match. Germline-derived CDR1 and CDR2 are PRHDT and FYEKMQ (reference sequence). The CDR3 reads CASSFSGRAFPQMDTQYF. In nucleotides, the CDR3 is TGTGCCAGCAGCTTTAGCGGGAGGGCCTTCCCCCAAATGGATACGCAGTATTTT.

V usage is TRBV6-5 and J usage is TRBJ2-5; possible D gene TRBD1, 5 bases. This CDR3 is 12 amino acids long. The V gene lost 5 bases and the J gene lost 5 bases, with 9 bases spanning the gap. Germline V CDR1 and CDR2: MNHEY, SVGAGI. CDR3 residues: CASSNYRETQYF. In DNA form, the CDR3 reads TGTGCCAGCAGTAACTACAGGGAGACCCAGTACTTC.

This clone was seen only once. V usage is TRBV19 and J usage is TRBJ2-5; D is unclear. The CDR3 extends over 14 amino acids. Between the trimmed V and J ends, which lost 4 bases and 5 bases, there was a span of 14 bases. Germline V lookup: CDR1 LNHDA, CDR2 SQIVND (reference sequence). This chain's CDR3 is CASSRSQAPETQYF. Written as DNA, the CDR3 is TGTGCCAGTAGTAGGTCGCAGGCCCCGGAGACCCAGTACTTC. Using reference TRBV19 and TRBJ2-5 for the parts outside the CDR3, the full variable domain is DGGITQSPKYLFRKEGQNVTLSCEQNLNHDAMYWYRQDPGQGLRLIYYSQIVNDFQKGDIAEGYSVSREKKESFPLTVTSAQKNPTAFYLCASSRSQAPETQYFGPGTRLLVL.

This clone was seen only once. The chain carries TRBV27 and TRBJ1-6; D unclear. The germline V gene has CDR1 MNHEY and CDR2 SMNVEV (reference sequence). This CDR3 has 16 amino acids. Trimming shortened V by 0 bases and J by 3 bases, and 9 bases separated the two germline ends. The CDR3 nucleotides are TGTGCCAGCAGTTTATCGAGGGCCAGCTATAATTCACCCCTCCACTTT. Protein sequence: CASSLSRASYNSPLHF.